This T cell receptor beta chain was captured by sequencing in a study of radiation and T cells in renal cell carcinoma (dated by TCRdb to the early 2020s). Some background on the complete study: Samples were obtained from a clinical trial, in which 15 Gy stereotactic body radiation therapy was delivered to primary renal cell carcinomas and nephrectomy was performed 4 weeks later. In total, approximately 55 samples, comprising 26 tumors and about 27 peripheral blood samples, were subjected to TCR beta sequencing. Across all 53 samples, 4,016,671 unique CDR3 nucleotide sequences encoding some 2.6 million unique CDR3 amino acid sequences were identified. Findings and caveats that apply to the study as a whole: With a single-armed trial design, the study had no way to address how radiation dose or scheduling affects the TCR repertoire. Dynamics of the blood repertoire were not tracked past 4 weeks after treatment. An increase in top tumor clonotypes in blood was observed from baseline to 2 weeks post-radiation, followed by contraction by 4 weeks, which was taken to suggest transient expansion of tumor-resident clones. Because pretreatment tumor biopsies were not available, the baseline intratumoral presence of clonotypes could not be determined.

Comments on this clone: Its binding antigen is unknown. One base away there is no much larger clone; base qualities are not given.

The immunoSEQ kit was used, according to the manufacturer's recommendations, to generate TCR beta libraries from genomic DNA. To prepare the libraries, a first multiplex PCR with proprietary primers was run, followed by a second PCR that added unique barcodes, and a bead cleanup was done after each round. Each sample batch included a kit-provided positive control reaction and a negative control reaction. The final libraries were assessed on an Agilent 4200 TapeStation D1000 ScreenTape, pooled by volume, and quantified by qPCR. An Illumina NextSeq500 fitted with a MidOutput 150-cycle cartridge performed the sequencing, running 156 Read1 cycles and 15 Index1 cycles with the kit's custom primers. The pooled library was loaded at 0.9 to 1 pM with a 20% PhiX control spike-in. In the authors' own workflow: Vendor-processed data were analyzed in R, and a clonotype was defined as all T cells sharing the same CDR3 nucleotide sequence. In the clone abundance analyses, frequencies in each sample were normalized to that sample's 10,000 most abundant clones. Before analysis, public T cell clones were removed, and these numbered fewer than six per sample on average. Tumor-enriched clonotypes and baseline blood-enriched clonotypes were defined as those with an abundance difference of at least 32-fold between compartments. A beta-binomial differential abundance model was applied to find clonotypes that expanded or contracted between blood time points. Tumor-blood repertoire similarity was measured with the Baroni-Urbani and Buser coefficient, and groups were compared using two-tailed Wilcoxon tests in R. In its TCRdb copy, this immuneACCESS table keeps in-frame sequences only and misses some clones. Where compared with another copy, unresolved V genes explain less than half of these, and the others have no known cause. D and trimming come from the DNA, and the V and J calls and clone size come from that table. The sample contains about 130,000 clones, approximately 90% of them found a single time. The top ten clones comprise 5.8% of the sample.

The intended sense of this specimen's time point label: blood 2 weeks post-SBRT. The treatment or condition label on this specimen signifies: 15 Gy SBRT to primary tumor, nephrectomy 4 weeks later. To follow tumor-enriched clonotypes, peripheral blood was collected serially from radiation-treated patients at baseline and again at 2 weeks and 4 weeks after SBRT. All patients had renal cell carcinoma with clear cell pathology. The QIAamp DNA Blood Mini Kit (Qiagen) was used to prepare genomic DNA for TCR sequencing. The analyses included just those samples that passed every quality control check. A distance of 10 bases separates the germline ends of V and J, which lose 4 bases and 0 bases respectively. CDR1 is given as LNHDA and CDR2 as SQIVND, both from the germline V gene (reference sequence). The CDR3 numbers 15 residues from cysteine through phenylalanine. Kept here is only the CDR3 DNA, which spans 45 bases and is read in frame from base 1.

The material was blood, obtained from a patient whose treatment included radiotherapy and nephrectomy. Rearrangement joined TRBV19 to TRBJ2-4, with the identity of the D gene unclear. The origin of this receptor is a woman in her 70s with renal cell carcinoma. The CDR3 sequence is CASSTTLGAKNIQYF. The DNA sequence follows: TGTGCCAGTAGTACCACTTTGGGAGCCAAAAACATTCAGTACTTC.